This section outlines one T cell receptor beta chain sequence together with its context. Some clones are missing from TCRdb's copy, which holds only in-frame ones; the method was immunoSEQ multiplex PCR. The table lists about 64,000 clones, around 90% of them singletons. These data belong to a study of blood T cell repertoires in COVID-19. Whole-study context: Sources were T cells, B-cell-depleted T cells, or PBMCs; the material itself was cDNA or gDNA.

A Seattle source enrolled patients during active infection and followed them longitudinally. V was shortened by 0 bases and J by 2 bases, with 11 bases between the two germline ends. CDR3 size: 15 residues. Germline V gene sequence: CDR1 SGHRS, CDR2 YFSETQ. This chain joins TRBV5-1 and TRBJ1-2; no reliable D call. The sequence derives from a woman aged 60-75 years with COVID-19, enrolled during active disease. Input material: peripheral blood. The CDR3 loop reads CASSLGTASNYGYTF. The DNA of the CDR3 is TGCGCCAGCAGCTTGGGCACTGCCTCCAACTATGGCTACACCTTC.